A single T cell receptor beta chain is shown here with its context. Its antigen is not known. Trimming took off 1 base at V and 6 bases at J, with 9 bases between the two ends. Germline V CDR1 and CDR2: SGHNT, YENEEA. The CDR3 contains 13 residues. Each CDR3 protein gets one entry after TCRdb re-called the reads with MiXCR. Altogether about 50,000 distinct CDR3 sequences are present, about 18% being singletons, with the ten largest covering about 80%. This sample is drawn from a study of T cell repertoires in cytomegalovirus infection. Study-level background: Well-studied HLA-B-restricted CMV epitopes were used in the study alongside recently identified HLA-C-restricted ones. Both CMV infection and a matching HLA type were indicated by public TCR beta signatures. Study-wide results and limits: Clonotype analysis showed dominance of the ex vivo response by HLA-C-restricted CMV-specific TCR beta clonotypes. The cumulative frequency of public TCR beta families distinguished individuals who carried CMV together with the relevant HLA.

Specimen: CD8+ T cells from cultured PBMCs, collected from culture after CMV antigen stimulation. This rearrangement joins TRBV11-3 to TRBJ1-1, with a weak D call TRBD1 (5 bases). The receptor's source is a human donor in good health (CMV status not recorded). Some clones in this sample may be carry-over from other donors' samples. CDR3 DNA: TGTGCCAGCAGCTTAGGGACATCTTCTGAAGCTTTCTTT. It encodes CASSLGTSSEAFF.